Listed below are T cell receptor beta chains from one sample, sequenced in a study of cytomegalovirus exposure and HLA in healthy donors. Data came from immunoSEQ multiplex PCR; TCRdb stores just in-frame clones and leaves some out. The data show over 95,000 clones, roughly three quarters seen once. Sequenced: PBMCs. The source of these receptors is a female donor in good health and CMV-seronegative. CDR3s include the opening cysteine and the closing phenylalanine or tryptophan. A D gene is named only where the DNA matches it firmly.

d_gene: TRBD1
v_gene: TRBV2
CDR3aa: CASSEKGADIDTEAFF

d_gene: TRBD2
v_gene: TRBV5-6
CDR3aa: CASSPQTSGIWGFTGELFF

d_gene: NA
v_gene: TRBV7-6
CDR3aa: CASSLFVGDGETQYF

d_gene: NA
v_gene: TRBV6-6
CDR3aa: CASSYGGLTQSGELFF

d_gene: TRBD1
v_gene: TRBV30
CDR3aa: CAWFPGGEAFAGELFF

d_gene: TRBD1
v_gene: TRBV14
CDR3aa: CASSHAGLTGLLEQYF

d_gene: NA
v_gene: TRBV10-3
CDR3aa: CAIATEAEAFF

d_gene: NA
v_gene: TRBV5-1
CDR3aa: CASSLGAGRDQPQHF

d_gene: NA
v_gene: TRBV6-5
CDR3aa: CASSYGLGGGEKLFF

d_gene: TRBD2
v_gene: TRBV13
CDR3aa: CASSQGLAGAIYEQYF